These 31 T cell receptor beta chains were all obtained from the same sample, sequenced in a study of T cells in Graves' hyperthyroidism and ophthalmopathy. Researchers amplified the TCR beta CDR3 regions from RNA transcripts. Researchers ran a first-round RT-PCR on the TCR CDR3 using the HTBI primer set. TCRdb called the multiplex PCR reads again in MiXCR, with one record for every CDR3 protein. The table includes 300,000 to 350,000 distinct CDR3 sequences, roughly 20% detected once. The sample taken for sequencing was blood. Receptors were obtained from a woman aged 40-49 years with Graves' ophthalmopathy.

The CDR3 DNA reads TGTGCCAGCAGCCCCAGTGGTCTGGGAAGCATTAACGAGCAGTACTTC. It yields the protein CASSPSGLGSINEQYF. The chain joins TRBV7-6 to TRBJ2-7; D not certain. Germline CDR1 reads SGHVS; CDR2 reads FNYEAQ. Between the trimmed V and J ends, which lost 5 bases and 5 bases, there was a span of 22 bases. The CDR3 has 16 amino acids.

This clonotype was recorded at least ten times. The rearrangement links TRBV28 to TRBJ2-7; TRBD2 aligns across 7 bases. The CDR3 sequence is 13 residues long. Trimming cost V 3 bases and J 5 bases; bases outside gene matches: 4. CDR1 and CDR2 from the germline V gene are MDHEN and SYDVKM. The CDR3 loop reads CASSLGGLNEQYF. The CDR3 region has the DNA TGTGCCAGCAGTTTGGGAGGGTTAAACGAGCAGTACTTC.

V is TRBV5-1 and J is TRBJ1-1, with TRBD1 identical over 8 bases. After removal of 3 bases from V and 1 base from J, the junction contained 2 bases not matched to a gene. From germline, CDR1 is SGHRS and CDR2 YFSETQ. The CDR3 has 14 amino acids. The CDR3 loop is CASSWTGTNTEAFF. CDR3 sequence (DNA): TGCGCCAGCAGCTGGACAGGGACGAACACTGAAGCTTTCTTT.

This chain uses TRBV6-1 with TRBJ2-7, with 7 positions matching TRBD1. There are 11 residues in the CDR3. V was pared by 2 bases and J by 13 bases, with 5 bases of the junction left unmatched. The germline gives CDR1 MNHNS, CDR2 SASEGT. The CDR3 protein is CASSEMGQLYF. As DNA, the CDR3 is TGTGCCAGCAGTGAAATGGGACAGCTCTACTTC.

This clonotype appeared a single time. The chain carries TRBV28 and TRBJ1-1; 7 nucleotides match TRBD1. Trimming cost V 2 bases and J 7 bases; bases outside gene matches: 7. The CDR3 contains 14 residues. The germline CDR1 and CDR2 sequences are MDHEN and SYDVKM. In DNA form, the CDR3 reads TGTGCCAGCAGTTTACTCCCAGACAGGGTTGAAGCTTTCTTT. Translated: CASSLLPDRVEAFF.

This clonotype showed up many times. The chain recombines TRBV28 with TRBJ2-7; 8 nucleotides match TRBD1. Germline V gives CDR1 MDHEN, CDR2 SYDVKM. This CDR3 is 15 amino acids long. The V gene end was trimmed by 7 bases and the J gene end by 0 bases; junction bases not matched to a gene: 8. Here the CDR3 reads CASIPWTGSSYEQYF. Here the CDR3 DNA reads TGTGCCAGCATACCATGGACAGGGTCCTCCTACGAGCAGTACTTC.

This clonotype was picked up many times. The chain carries TRBV7-8 and TRBJ1-1; 11 bases are a match to TRBD1. This CDR3 contains 15 residues. V shed 4 bases and J 4 bases; nucleotides not matched to a gene: 5. Per germline, CDR1 SGHVS and CDR2 FQNEAQ. The CDR3 here is CASSSAGTGGTEAFF. The CDR3 DNA follows: TGTGCCAGCAGCTCAGCCGGGACAGGGGGCACTGAAGCTTTCTTT. The whole variable domain, remainder taken from reference TRBV7-8 and TRBJ1-1, is GAGVSQSPRYKVAKRGQDVALRCDPISGHVSLFWYQQALGQGPEFLTYFQNEAQLDKSGLPSDRFFAERPEGSVSTLKIQRTQQEDSAVYLCASSSAGTGGTEAFFGQGTRLTVV.

This clonotype has at least ten counts. The V and J genes are TRBV28 and TRBJ1-2; 7 nucleotides align to TRBD1. V trimming: 2 bases; J trimming: 7 bases; junction bases outside the gene matches: 4. The CDR3 spans 13 residues. Per germline, CDR1 MDHEN and CDR2 SYDVKM. The CDR3 region is CASSLPGGTGYTF. The CDR3 DNA reads as TGTGCCAGCAGTTTACCAGGGGGGACTGGCTACACCTTC.

The genes are TRBV28 and TRBJ1-1, with D uncertain. The germline V gene has CDR1 MDHEN and CDR2 SYDVKM. V lost 2 bases to trimming and J lost 0 bases, with 7 bases between them. The CDR3 is 14 residues long. CDR3 DNA: TGTGCCAGCAGTTTACCCAACATGAACACTGAAGCTTTCTTT. It is translated as CASSLPNMNTEAFF.

This clonotype was counted many times. The gene calls are TRBV5-1 and TRBJ1-1; D is ambiguous. The V end lost 0 bases, the J end lost 6 bases, and 12 bases lay between the germline ends. Germline-derived CDR1 and CDR2 are SGHRS and YFSETQ. The CDR3 spans 14 residues. Here the CDR3 reads CASSLGSSGAEAFF. The CDR3, as DNA: TGCGCCAGCAGCTTGGGTTCAAGTGGGGCTGAAGCTTTCTTT.

Many counts were recorded for this clonotype. The genes are TRBV6-2 or TRBV6-3 and TRBJ2-7; D is unresolved. The CDR3 totals 14 residues. Trimming removed 1 base from V and 1 base from J, with 8 bases in between. The V gene's germline CDR1 is MNHEY and CDR2 SVGEGT. The CDR3 here is CASSYFTGSYEQYF. Here the CDR3 DNA reads TGTGCCAGCAGTTACTTCACCGGATCCTACGAGCAGTACTTC.

This clonotype was observed at least ten times. The chain has TRBV4-2 and TRBJ2-7; 7 bases match TRBD2. The CDR3 length is 15 residues. Germline V lookup: CDR1 LGHNA, CDR2 YNFKEQ. With 1 base clipped from V and 4 bases from J, the junction kept 7 bases outside the gene matches. The CDR3 sequence is CASSQGPSGPYEQYF. The CDR3 DNA is TGTGCCAGCAGCCAAGGACCTAGCGGCCCATACGAGCAGTACTTC.

This clonotype was observed at least ten times. The chain has TRBV4-1 and TRBJ1-5, with D possibly being TRBD1 (5 bases). V was pared by 0 bases and J by 0 bases, with 6 bases between. Germline assignment: CDR1 MGHRA and CDR2 YSYEKL. CDR3 length: 15 amino acids. The CDR3 protein is CASSQDDSSNQPQHF. The CDR3 nucleotides read TGCGCCAGCAGCCAAGACGACAGTAGCAATCAGCCCCAGCATTTT.

This clonotype came up a few times. The chain recombines TRBV12-3 or TRBV12-4 with TRBJ2-2; D unclear. The CDR3 sequence is 14 residues long. V was trimmed by 3 bases and J by 3 bases, leaving 8 bases between them. The CDR3 spells CASSLAGYTGELFF. In DNA, the CDR3 is TGTGCCAGCAGTTTGGCTGGCTACACCGGGGAGCTGTTTTTT.

There are many counts of this clonotype. V gene TRBV28 combines with J gene TRBJ2-2; 8 bases align to TRBD1. The CDR3 contains 14 residues. V shed 11 bases and J 4 bases; nucleotides not matched to a gene: 9. Germline V gives CDR1 MDHEN, CDR2 SYDVKM. The CDR3 spells CACYGQGITGELFF. In DNA, the CDR3 is TGTGCCTGCTACGGACAGGGAATCACCGGGGAGCTGTTTTTT.

This clonotype was recorded at least ten times. The rearrangement uses TRBV9 and TRBJ2-7, with 9 bases aligning to TRBD1. The CDR3 has 17 residues. CDR1 and CDR2 (germline): SGDLS, YYNGEE. After removal of 1 base from V and 6 bases from J, the junction contained 14 bases not matched to a gene. In nucleotides, the CDR3 is TGTGCCAGCAGCGTACAAGGAATTGGGGACAGGGAGGCCGAGCAGTACTTC. This gives the protein CASSVQGIGDREAEQYF.

The chain couples TRBV6-1 to TRBJ2-7, with TRBD2 identical over 10 bases. The ends lost 3 bases at V and 5 bases at J; junction bases unmatched: 7. The V gene's germline CDR1 is MNHNS and CDR2 SASEGT. The CDR3 runs to 15 residues. CDR3 region: CASSDLAGDSDEQYF. CDR3 nucleotide sequence: TGTGCCAGCAGTGATCTAGCGGGAGATTCGGACGAGCAGTACTTC.

This clonotype was picked up many times. The chain links TRBV20-1 to TRBJ2-5; 8 positions match TRBD1. This CDR3 has 11 residues. The ends lost 6 bases at V and 5 bases at J; junction bases unmatched: 2. The germline V gene encodes CDR1 DFQATT and CDR2 SNEGSKA (reference sequence). In nucleotides, the CDR3 is TGCAGTGCAAACAGGGGGGAGACCCAGTACTTC. This codes for CSANRGETQYF.

This clonotype has a handful of counts. The chain links TRBV7-2 to TRBJ2-7; no definite D call. V shed 4 bases and J shed 3 bases, with 10 bases lying between them. CDR3 length equals 13 residues. Germline CDR1 and CDR2: SGHTA and FQGNSA. CDR3 nucleotide sequence: TGTGCCAGCAGCTACGCAGGTGGCTACGAGCAGTACTTC. Translated, it gives CASSYAGGYEQYF.

V and J are TRBV29-1 and TRBJ2-3, with D perhaps assigned TRBD1 or TRBD2 (5 bases each). This CDR3 has 16 residues. Trimming stripped 4 bases from V and 4 bases from J, with 21 bases between. CDR1 is SQVTM, CDR2 ANQGSEA, per germline. The CDR3, as DNA: TGCAGCGTTGGTATCTTGAGGGGACCCCGGCCAGATACGCAGTATTTT. Encoded protein: CSVGILRGPRPDTQYF.

This clonotype came up many times. The chain is built from TRBV29-1 and TRBJ2-2, with 9 nucleotides matching TRBD1. V shed 6 bases and J 7 bases; nucleotides not matched to a gene: 9. Germline assignment: CDR1 SQVTM and CDR2 ANQGSEA. CDR3 length: 14 amino acids. CDR3 bases: TGCAGCGTGGAGGGGACAGGGAAAGGCGGGGAGCTGTTTTTT. Amino acids: CSVEGTGKGGELFF.

This clonotype was observed many times. The chain carries TRBV28 and TRBJ1-2; D is unclear. Germline V lookup: CDR1 MDHEN, CDR2 SYDVKM. V was clipped by 8 bases and J by 4 bases, with 8 bases between them. The CDR3 has 11 residues. The CDR3 sequence is CASATSYGYTF. CDR3 sequence (DNA): TGTGCCAGCGCGACAAGCTATGGCTACACCTTC.

This clonotype was detected many times. The chain employs TRBV24-1 and TRBJ1-1, with D hard to call. Trimming shortened V by 3 bases and J by 1 base, and 8 bases separated the two germline ends. Germline V gene lookup returns CDR1 KGHDR and CDR2 SFDVKD. This CDR3 comprises 14 residues. The CDR3 loop reads CATSDGPPNTEAFF. In DNA, the CDR3 is TGTGCCACCAGTGATGGTCCCCCGAACACTGAAGCTTTCTTT.

This clonotype has ten or more counts. The chain carries TRBV9 and TRBJ1-1; 7 nucleotides match TRBD1. V was clipped by 3 bases and J by 4 bases; unmatched bases: 6. Per the germline V gene, CDR1 is SGDLS and CDR2 is YYNGEE. The CDR3 sequence is 14 residues long. CDR3 protein: CASSASGGGTEAFF. CDR3 coding DNA: TGTGCCAGCAGCGCTTCAGGGGGTGGCACTGAAGCTTTCTTT. Supplemented by reference TRBV9 and TRBJ1-1, the full variable domain reads DSGVTQTPKHLITATGQRVTLRCSPRSGDLSVYWYQQSLDQGLQFLIQYYNGEERAKGNILERFSAQQFPDLHSELNLSSLELGDSALYFCASSASGGGTEAFFGQGTRLTVV.

This clonotype occurred many times. The chain carries TRBV4-1 and TRBJ2-7; 9 bases align to TRBD1. J lost 5 bases, V lost 2 bases, and 4 bases had no gene match. In germline, CDR1 is MGHRA, CDR2 YSYEKL. The length of the CDR3 is 14 residues. Written as DNA, the CDR3 is TGCGCCAGCAGCCAAACAGGGGGCGGGCACGAGCAGTACTTC. Translated: CASSQTGGGHEQYF.

V usage is TRBV10-3 and J usage is TRBJ1-1, with 7 bases matching TRBD1. The CDR3 loop spans 16 amino acids. J was trimmed by 1 base and V by 3 bases; bases with no gene match: 8. Germline CDR1 reads ENHRY; CDR2 reads SYGVKD. In DNA form, the CDR3 reads TGTGCCATCAGTGATGAGTACAGGGGACCGAACACTGAAGCTTTCTTT. Its protein is CAISDEYRGPNTEAFF.

The table lists this clonotype with many counts. The rearrangement links TRBV12-3 or TRBV12-4 to TRBJ1-5, with D unresolved. Trimming removed 3 bases at V and 0 bases at J, with 3 bases between. The CDR3 contains 13 residues. CDR3 sequence reads: CASSFGSNQPQHF. In DNA form, the CDR3 reads TGTGCCAGCAGTTTCGGTAGCAATCAGCCCCAGCATTTT.

There are a few counts of this clonotype. The chain joins TRBV7-6 to TRBJ2-5; perhaps D is TRBD1 or TRBD2 (5 bases each). Per germline, CDR1 SGHVS and CDR2 FNYEAQ. CDR3 size: 18 residues. Trimming pared 5 bases from V and 2 bases from J, leaving 24 bases between. CDR3 loop: CASSPHTDGTVFQETQYF. The CDR3 nucleotides are TGTGCCAGCAGCCCCCATACCGACGGGACGGTATTTCAAGAGACCCAGTACTTC.

The chain joins TRBV18 to TRBJ2-2; a weak D match, TRBD2 (5 bases). Per the germline V gene, CDR1 is KGHSH and CDR2 is LQKENI. V dropped 6 bases and J dropped 4 bases, with 15 bases sitting between them. The CDR3 extends over 15 amino acids. CDR3 bases: TGTGCCAGCTCTATCCGGACTCTTGGCACCGGGGAGCTGTTTTTT. This encodes CASSIRTLGTGELFF.

The V call is TRBV15, the J call TRBJ2-5; D possibly matches TRBD1 or TRBD2 (5 bases each). The germline CDR1 and CDR2 sequences are LNHNV and YYDKDF (reference sequence). CDR3 length: 14 residues. V was clipped by 3 bases and J by 2 bases, with 10 bases between them. The CDR3 region is CATSSRGSQETQYF. The CDR3 coding sequence is TGTGCCACCAGCAGCCGGGGCTCACAAGAGACCCAGTACTTC.

This clonotype has a count of ten or more. V is TRBV28 and J is TRBJ2-7, with unresolved D. CDR1 MDHEN and CDR2 SYDVKM come from the germline V gene. The CDR3 runs 15 residues. V lost 5 bases, J lost 0 bases, and 14 bases lay in between. The CDR3 loop reads CASSRYQVSSYEQYF. CDR3 in DNA: TGTGCCAGCAGTCGATATCAGGTTAGCTCCTACGAGCAGTACTTC.